The 4 T cell receptor beta chains given below trace back to one sample, sequenced in a study of beta chain features in type 1 diabetes (dated by TCRdb to the late 2010s). No antigen has been identified for these receptors. Overall study results and their limits: In all four CD4+ subsets, TCRB CDR3 length was moderately but significantly shorter in type 1 diabetes patients.

The method was the immunoSEQ multiplex PCR assay. The entire amount of isolated RNA was reverse transcribed using the High Capacity cDNA Reverse Transcription Kit, so the sequenced TCRB transcripts were expressed ones. TCRdb holds this immuneACCESS table with in-frame rearrangements only. Some clones are missing; in checked studies, unresolved V genes explain under half, and the rest has no known cause. This sample gives 600,000 or so clones in total; roughly 13% of them show up just once. The ten largest clones capture less than 0.04% of the sample. Source material: naive CD4+ T cells from blood. According to the study, the label for this sample's cell subset or site signals: true naive CD4+ T cells. All receptors come from a man aged 18 to 29 with type 1 diabetes.

This clone has only a few counts. The V and J genes are TRBV5-6 and TRBJ2-7, with D unclear. Germline-derived CDR1 and CDR2 are SGHDT and YYEEEE. The V end was cut by 4 bases, the J end by 4 bases, with 6 bases between. CDR3 length equals 11 residues. This chain's CDR3 is CASSHVYEQYF. The CDR3 DNA reads TGTGCCAGCAGCCATGTGTACGAGCAGTACTTC.

The J gene is TRBJ2-3, the V gene TRBV7-2; D is ambiguous. The CDR3 totals 14 residues. The V gene's germline CDR1 is SGHTA and CDR2 FQGNSA. V was pared by 2 bases and J by 6 bases, with 12 bases between. CDR3 amino acids: CASSLRIGGDTQYF. The CDR3 DNA sequence: TGTGCCAGCAGCTTAAGGATCGGTGGGGATACGCAGTATTTT.

This clone was seen a few times. DNA for the CDR3: TGTGCCAGCATCCCCTCCGGTGGAAACACCATATATTTT. This gives the protein CASIPSGGNTIYF. The rearrangement joins TRBV25-1 to TRBJ1-3, with no clear D. Germline CDR1 and CDR2: MGHDK and SYGVNS. V lost 7 bases and J 3 bases, leaving 10 bases between the germline ends. The CDR3 length is 13 residues. The variable domain in full, with the rest retrieved from reference TRBV25-1 and TRBJ1-3, is EADIYQTPRYLVIGTGKKITLECSQTMGHDKMYWYQQDPGMELHLIHYSYGVNSTEKGDLSSESTVSRIRTEHFPLTLESARPSHTSQYLCASIPSGGNTIYFGEGSWLTVV.

This rearrangement joins TRBV4-2 to TRBJ2-1; 7 positions agree with TRBD2. The CDR3 has 16 residues. Losses at the gene ends were 8 bases for V and 4 bases for J; bases not matched to a gene: 14. Per germline, CDR1 LGHNA and CDR2 YNFKEQ. CDR3 sequence: CASGRVAGVGYNEQFF. DNA of the CDR3: TGTGCCAGCGGTCGGGTTGCGGGAGTCGGGTACAATGAGCAGTTCTTC.